The source of this TCR beta chain is a study of T-cell memory formation after mild COVID-19. Whole-study context: Clustering of TCRs was largely donor specific.

The CDR3 runs 15 residues. The germline gives CDR1 LNHNV, CDR2 YYDKDF (reference sequence). Trimming stripped 0 bases from V and 8 bases from J, with 14 bases between. This clonotype was counted a few times. TCRalpha and TCRbeta libraries used 5'RACE with constant-segment primers and UMIs. Each CDR3 protein is one row after TCRdb ran MiXCR on the 5' RACE reads. The sample consists of 55,000 to 70,000 distinct CDR3 sequences, 25% to 35% of them appearing once. This chain joins TRBV15 and TRBJ2-1; D might be TRBD1 (6 bases). This clonotype was sampled from a man between 18 and 29 years old who had mild COVID-19 (a few samples of this study predate the infection). Cell type and time point are not known. The source material was PBMCs or a T cell subset sorted from them (not recorded which). Here the CDR3 reads CATSRDRQAEYEQFF. CDR3 DNA sequence: TGTGCCACCAGCAGAGATAGACAGGCCGAGTATGAGCAGTTCTTC.